A single sample is the source of the 27 T cell receptor beta chains below, sequenced in a study of blood T cell repertoires in COVID-19. Some clones are missing from TCRdb's copy, which holds only in-frame ones; the method was immunoSEQ multiplex PCR. This sample has fewer than 500,000 clones, with 70% to 90% found just once. The specimen sequenced was PBMCs or T cells enriched from blood (not recorded which). The source of these receptors is a woman under 30 with acute COVID-19.

This clone was recorded a few times. The V gene is TRBV5-1, the J gene TRBJ2-7; the match to TRBD1 covers 7 bases. This CDR3 spans 15 amino acids. Germline V gene sequence: CDR1 SGHRS, CDR2 YFSETQ. V lost 4 bases and J lost 4; bases outside the gene matches: 11. CDR3 sequence: CASSVQGQGVYEQYF. CDR3 bases: TGCGCCAGCAGCGTACAGGGGCAGGGGGTTTACGAGCAGTACTTC.

The chain joins TRBV7-9 to TRBJ2-7; TRBD2 agrees at 7 bases. The CDR3 extends over 13 amino acids. J lost 4 bases, V lost 6 bases, and 6 bases had no gene match. The germline V gene has CDR1 SEHNR and CDR2 FQNEAQ (reference sequence). CDR3 protein: CASRREGRYEQYF. Here the CDR3 DNA reads TGTGCCAGCAGAAGGGAGGGGAGATACGAGCAGTACTTC.

The chain joins TRBV6-5 to TRBJ1-3; D remains ambiguous. This CDR3 is built from 15 residues. The germline V and J ends were trimmed by 0 bases and 2 bases, with 8 bases remaining between them. The germline gives CDR1 MNHEY, CDR2 SVGAGI. CDR3 protein: CASSYSSTAGNTIYF. The CDR3, as DNA: TGTGCCAGCAGTTACTCGAGCACTGCTGGAAACACCATATATTTT.

The chain employs TRBV6-5 and TRBJ1-1; D might be TRBD1 (6 bases). Per the germline V gene, CDR1 is MNHEY and CDR2 is SVGAGI. This CDR3 region has 13 residues. Trimming stripped 6 bases from V and 3 bases from J, with 11 bases between. CDR3 in amino acids: CASSNDRYTEAFF. CDR3 in DNA: TGTGCCAGCAGCAACGACAGGTACACTGAAGCTTTCTTT.

The rearrangement links TRBV4-3 to TRBJ1-2; 8 bases map to TRBD1. The V and J ends lost 3 bases and 5 bases, in that order; junction bases with no gene match: 8. The CDR3 spans 15 residues. Germline CDR1 reads LGHNA; CDR2 reads YSLEER. The chain's CDR3 is CASSHGQGGSYGYTF. CDR3 coding DNA: TGCGCCAGCAGCCATGGACAGGGAGGCAGTTATGGCTACACCTTC.

The gene calls are TRBV15 and TRBJ2-7; 7 nucleotides match TRBD1. V shed 6 bases, J shed 4 bases, and the junction held 9 bases outside the gene matches. This CDR3 spans 14 amino acids. Germline V gene data show CDR1 as LNHNV and CDR2 as YYDKDF (reference sequence). CDR3 loop: CATSYWDSIYEQYF. In nucleotides, the CDR3 is TGTGCCACCAGTTATTGGGACAGTATTTACGAGCAGTACTTC.

The chain couples TRBV5-6 to TRBJ1-2, with TRBD1 identical over 7 bases. V lost 4 bases to trimming and J lost 6 bases; unmatched junction nucleotides: 9. Germline assignment: CDR1 SGHDT and CDR2 YYEEEE. This CDR3 is built from 14 residues. DNA of the CDR3: TGTGCCAGCAGCGTCGACAGGGTTGTAAATGGCTACACCTTC. Translated: CASSVDRVVNGYTF.

The chain employs TRBV7-8 and TRBJ1-3; 8 bases line up with TRBD1. The germline V gene has CDR1 SGHVS and CDR2 FQNEAQ. J gave up 5 bases and V 4 bases, and 7 bases lay outside the gene matches. The CDR3 runs 15 residues. The CDR3 bases are TGTGCCAGCAGCTCCGGGACAGGCGTTCGAAACACCATATATTTT. This gives the protein CASSSGTGVRNTIYF.

The chain is built from TRBV25-1 and TRBJ2-7; 8 bases map to TRBD1. The CDR3 is made up of 16 amino acids. The V and J ends lost 6 bases and 1 base, in that order; junction bases with no gene match: 11. Germline V gene data show CDR1 as MGHDK and CDR2 as SYGVNS. CDR3 region: CASSPGVRQGSYEQYF. CDR3 bases: TGTGCCAGCAGCCCGGGTGTAAGACAGGGGTCCTACGAGCAGTACTTC.

J is TRBJ1-5 and V is TRBV15, with TRBD1 identical over 7 bases. V gave up 1 base and J gave up 4 bases; unmatched junction bases: 10. This CDR3 spans 17 amino acids. Germline assignment: CDR1 LNHNV and CDR2 YYDKDF (reference sequence). The CDR3 is CATSRGRTGVGNQPQHF. The DNA of the CDR3 is TGTGCCACCAGCAGAGGTAGGACAGGCGTCGGGAATCAGCCCCAGCATTTT.

V gene TRBV5-1 combines with J gene TRBJ1-3; 9 nucleotides match TRBD1. The CDR3 is made up of 15 amino acids. The germline V gene encodes CDR1 SGHRS and CDR2 YFSETQ. The J segment lost 4 bases and the V segment lost 0 bases, leaving 2 bases of the junction unmatched. The CDR3 nucleotides are TGCGCCAGCAGCTTGGGACAGGGGGACGGAAACACCATATATTTT. This gives the protein CASSLGQGDGNTIYF.

The genes are TRBV24-1 and TRBJ1-2; tentative D call: TRBD1 (6 bases). There are 13 residues in the CDR3. Germline CDR1 reads KGHDR; CDR2 reads SFDVKD. The V and J ends lost 8 bases and 4 bases respectively, with 13 bases between them. CDR3 in DNA: TGTGCCACCAAAAACAGGGACGGCTATGGCTACACCTTC. Amino acid sequence: CATKNRDGYGYTF.

This rearrangement joins TRBV7-6 to TRBJ2-5, with TRBD1 matching over 9 bases. V dropped 5 bases and J dropped 5; count of bases not matched to a gene: 6. Germline V gene sequence: CDR1 SGHVS, CDR2 FNYEAQ. This CDR3 is built from 14 residues. The DNA of the CDR3 is TGTGCCAGCAGCCCCGGGACAGGGAAGGAGACCCAGTACTTC. Encoded protein: CASSPGTGKETQYF.

This rearrangement joins TRBV11-2 to TRBJ2-5; TRBD2 aligns across 10 bases. The CDR3 is 15 amino acids. The J segment lost 3 bases and the V segment lost 2 bases, leaving 3 bases of the junction unmatched. Germline-derived CDR1 and CDR2 are SGHAT and FQNNGV. CDR3 protein: CASSLISGGEETQYF. DNA for the CDR3: TGTGCCAGCAGCTTAATCAGCGGGGGGGAAGAGACCCAGTACTTC. Combining the CDR3 with reference TRBV11-2 and TRBJ2-5 gives the whole variable domain EAGVAQSPRYKIIEKRQSVAFWCNPISGHATLYWYQQILGQGPKLLIQFQNNGVVDDSQLPKDRFSAERLKGVDSTLKIQPAKLEDSAVYLCASSLISGGEETQYFGPGTRLLVL.

J is TRBJ2-7 and V is TRBV6-5; D perhaps matches TRBD2 (5 bases). Trimming removed 8 bases from V and 5 bases from J, with 16 bases in between. Germline loops: CDR1 MNHEY, CDR2 SVGAGI. The CDR3 length is 13 residues. CDR3 sequence: CASRQGSSHEQYF. In nucleotides, the CDR3 is TGTGCCAGCCGACAAGGGTCTAGCCACGAGCAGTACTTC.

The chain uses TRBV6-5 and TRBJ2-7, with 10 bases that match TRBD1. V shed 4 bases and J 2 bases; nucleotides not matched to a gene: 8. Germline CDR1 is MNHEY and CDR2 is SVGAGI. The CDR3 totals 16 residues. CDR3 amino acids: CASSLGQGFTTYEQYF. The CDR3 nucleotides are TGTGCCAGCAGTTTGGGACAGGGGTTTACCACCTACGAGCAGTACTTC.

CDR3 residues: CASSSGRTAYTEAFF. The CDR3 coding sequence is TGTGCCAGCAGCTCCGGGAGGACAGCATACACTGAAGCTTTCTTT. This chain joins TRBV7-9 and TRBJ1-1; possible D gene TRBD1, 6 bases. CDR1 and CDR2 from the germline V gene are SEHNR and FQNEAQ (reference sequence). V lost 4 bases and J 3 bases, leaving 15 bases between the germline ends. CDR3 length: 15 residues.

This clone has just one count. CDR3 sequence (DNA): TGTGCCATCAGTGAAGGGACAGGGGAGGAGGGCTACACCTTC. It yields the protein CAISEGTGEEGYTF. The V and J genes are TRBV10-3 and TRBJ1-2, with 10 nucleotides matching TRBD1. The germline V gene encodes CDR1 ENHRY and CDR2 SYGVKD. V was clipped by 3 bases and J by 8 bases; unmatched bases: 6. CDR3 length equals 14 residues.

This clone was observed a single time. The rearrangement joins TRBV29-1 to TRBJ2-3, with TRBD2 matching over 10 bases. Per germline, CDR1 SQVTM and CDR2 ANQGSEA. This CDR3 is 13 amino acids long. V was pared by 5 bases and J by 3 bases, with 2 bases of the junction left unmatched. The DNA of the CDR3 is TGCAGCGTTCTAGCGGGAGTGACAGATACGCAGTATTTT. The encoded protein is CSVLAGVTDTQYF.

The chain couples TRBV13 to TRBJ2-1; 12 nucleotides align to TRBD1. The germline CDR1 and CDR2 sequences are PRHDT and FYEKMQ (reference sequence). With 6 bases clipped from V and 6 bases from J, the junction kept 9 bases outside the gene matches. This CDR3 spans 16 amino acids. CDR3 nucleotide sequence: TGTGCCAGCAGGCGTACGGGACAGGGGGCGAGCAATGAGCAGTTCTTC. Translation: CASRRTGQGASNEQFF. Variable domain in full (rest from reference TRBV13 and TRBJ2-1): AAGVIQSPRHLIKEKRETATLKCYPIPRHDTVYWYQQGPGQDPQFLISFYEKMQSDKGSIPDRFSAQQFSDYHSELNMSSLELGDSALYFCASRRTGQGASNEQFFGPGTRLTVL.

This rearrangement joins TRBV29-1 to TRBJ2-5; D uncertain. CDR1 is SQVTM, CDR2 ANQGSEA, per germline. The CDR3 totals 10 residues. V shed 7 bases and J shed 3 bases, with 6 bases lying between them. The CDR3 coding sequence is TGCAGCGCTCGAGAAGAGACCCAGTACTTC. It translates to CSAREETQYF.

The chain recombines TRBV28 with TRBJ2-7, with TRBD2 as a possible D gene (5 bases). V gave up 5 bases and J gave up 2 bases, with 16 bases separating them. CDR3 length equals 15 residues. The V gene's germline CDR1 is MDHEN and CDR2 SYDVKM. CDR3 amino acids: CASSLPREITYEQYF. The CDR3 nucleotides are TGTGCCAGCAGTCTTCCAAGGGAGATCACCTACGAGCAGTACTTC.

This chain joins TRBV6-5 and TRBJ2-7, with 13 nucleotides matching TRBD2. The CDR3 sequence is 16 residues long. Germline trimming cut 0 bases from V and 3 bases from J; bases unmatched to any gene: 2. CDR1 and CDR2 from the germline V gene are MNHEY and SVGAGI. In DNA form, the CDR3 reads TGTGCCAGCAGTTACTCGGGACTAGCGGGGTACTACGAGCAGTACTTC. Its translation is CASSYSGLAGYYEQYF.

This rearrangement joins TRBV4-1 to TRBJ1-5; the match to TRBD1 covers 9 bases. Germline CDR1 reads MGHRA; CDR2 reads YSYEKL. J lost 4 bases, V lost 3 bases, and 4 bases had no gene match. The CDR3 has 15 amino acids. CDR3: CASSQGQGTNQPQHF. The CDR3 DNA reads as TGCGCCAGCAGCCAGGGACAGGGTACAAATCAGCCCCAGCATTTT.

The chain is built from TRBV27 and TRBJ2-5; D perhaps matches TRBD1 (6 bases). Germline CDR1 reads MNHEY; CDR2 reads SMNVEV (reference sequence). The CDR3 length is 14 residues. Trimming cost V 4 bases and J 2 bases, with 11 bases left between them. The CDR3 region is CASSWSGVQETQYF. In DNA, the CDR3 is TGTGCCAGCAGTTGGTCAGGGGTGCAAGAGACCCAGTACTTC.

Comment on this clone: One junction end does not reproduce the germline sequence, and a read error may be involved. This chain joins TRBV7-7 and TRBJ2-5; TRBD2 agrees at 13 bases. Germline CDR1 is SSHAT and CDR2 is FNYEAQ (reference sequence). The CDR3 sequence is 19 residues long. The CDR3 sequence: CASSPSLAGGQYGQETQYF. The CDR3 DNA is TGTGCTAGCAGCCCATCACTAGCGGGGGGGCAGTACGGGCAAGAGACCCAGTACTTC. Filled out from reference TRBV7-7 and TRBJ2-5, the complete variable domain reads GAGVSQSPRYKVTKRGQDVTLRCDPISSHATLYWYQQALGQGPEFLTYFNYEAQPDKSGLPSDRFSAERPEGSISTLTIQRTEQRDSAMYRCASSPSLAGGQYGQETQYFGPGTRLLVL.

The rearrangement links TRBV10-3 to TRBJ2-1; 7 bases are a match to TRBD2. This CDR3 has 14 amino acids. The trim removed 11 bases at V and 7 bases at J, leaving 14 bases unmatched. Germline V CDR1 and CDR2: ENHRY, SYGVKD. The CDR3 loop is CAASGTTEINEQFF. The CDR3, as DNA: TGTGCCGCATCCGGGACTACCGAAATAAATGAGCAGTTCTTC.